The 24 T cell receptor beta chains in this list originate from one sample, sequenced in a study of blood T cell repertoires in COVID-19. This table comes from immunoSEQ multiplex PCR, and its TCRdb copy is limited to in-frame clones, with some not included. The sample yields roughly 76,000 clones, roughly nine tenths seen once. The sequenced sample was peripheral blood. The receptors were gathered from a man aged 25-45 years with acute or convalescent COVID-19.

Details on this clone: A much larger clone is a single base away; this may be a read error. This specimen includes other DNA sequences encoding the same CDR3. The rearrangement joins TRBV7-3 to TRBJ2-6; D unclear. From germline, CDR1 is SGHTA and CDR2 FQGTGA. Trimming removed 1 base from V and 4 bases from J, with 5 bases in between. The CDR3 extends over 14 amino acids. CDR3 amino acids: CASSLISGANVLTF. CDR3 sequence (DNA): TGTGCCAGCAGCTTAATATCCGGGGCCAACGTCCTGACTTTC. The full variable domain, with the rest looked up from reference TRBV7-3 and TRBJ2-6, is GAGVSQTPSNKVTEKGKYVELRCDPISGHTALYWYRQSLGQGPEFLIYFQGTGAADDSGLPNDRFFAVRPEGSVSTLKIQRTERGDSAVYLCASSLISGANVLTFGAGSRLTVL.

This rearrangement joins TRBV9 to TRBJ2-2; no clear D gene. V was clipped by 4 bases and J by 7 bases, with 11 bases between them. This CDR3 comprises 13 residues. Looked up from germline, CDR1 is SGDLS and CDR2 is YYNGEE. The chain's CDR3 is CASSPREDGELFF. CDR3 DNA sequence: TGTGCCAGCAGCCCCCGCGAGGACGGGGAGCTGTTTTTT.

The CDR3 loop reads CASSLLGGAGELFF. DNA of the CDR3: TGTGCCAGCAGTTTATTAGGGGGGGCCGGGGAGCTGTTTTTT. The chain joins TRBV27 to TRBJ2-2; D might be TRBD2 (7 bases). V lost 1 base, J lost 6 bases, and 9 bases lay in between. Germline assignment: CDR1 MNHEY and CDR2 SMNVEV (reference sequence). The CDR3 extends over 14 amino acids.

The chain employs TRBV20-1 and TRBJ2-3; 8 nucleotides agree with TRBD2. The germline CDR1 and CDR2 sequences are DFQATT and SNEGSKA (reference sequence). Germline trimming cut 3 bases from V and 2 bases from J; bases unmatched to any gene: 4. There are 14 residues in the CDR3. CDR3 DNA sequence: TGCAGTGCTAGTCGCGGGAGGCCCACAGATACGCAGTATTTT. It codes for CSASRGRPTDTQYF.

The chain is built from TRBV9 and TRBJ2-2, with 9 bases aligning to TRBD2. CDR1 and CDR2 from the germline V gene are SGDLS and YYNGEE. The CDR3 spans 16 residues. The ends lost 4 bases at V and 0 bases at J; junction bases unmatched: 4. The CDR3 reads CASSLGTSPNTGELFF. For the CDR3, the DNA is TGTGCCAGCAGCCTGGGGACTAGCCCGAACACCGGGGAGCTGTTTTTT. The full variable domain, completed using reference TRBV9 and TRBJ2-2, is DSGVTQTPKHLITATGQRVTLRCSPRSGDLSVYWYQQSLDQGLQFLIQYYNGEERAKGNILERFSAQQFPDLHSELNLSSLELGDSALYFCASSLGTSPNTGELFFGEGSRLTVL.

The genes are TRBV7-2 and TRBJ2-2; 10 bases align to TRBD2. The V and J ends lost 4 bases and 1 base, in that order; junction bases with no gene match: 9. The germline V gene has CDR1 SGHTA and CDR2 FQGNSA. This CDR3 is built from 18 residues. The CDR3 region is CASSSSSGSALNTGELFF. The CDR3 nucleotides are TGTGCCAGCAGCTCGTCTAGCGGGAGCGCCCTGAACACCGGGGAGCTGTTTTTT.

The J gene is TRBJ1-3, the V gene TRBV28; 8 bases agree with TRBD1. CDR1 is MDHEN and CDR2 is SYDVKM in the germline V gene. The CDR3 consists of 19 residues. J gave up 4 bases and V 4 bases, and 18 bases lay outside the gene matches. The CDR3 reads CASSYRTGRTQKPGNTIYF. CDR3 nucleotide sequence: TGTGCCAGCAGTTATAGGACAGGGCGAACCCAGAAGCCAGGAAACACCATATATTTT.

This clone has just one count. The V and J genes are TRBV5-1 and TRBJ2-5, with 11 positions matching TRBD2. V shed 3 bases, J shed 3 bases, and the junction held 7 bases outside the gene matches. Germline CDR1 reads SGHRS; CDR2 reads YFSETQ. CDR3 length equals 16 residues. CDR3 coding DNA: TGCGCCAGCAGCTCCCAGGGGGGACTAGCGGAAGAGACCCAGTACTTC. Translation gives CASSSQGGLAEETQYF.

The chain recombines TRBV30 with TRBJ1-4; 9 nucleotides match TRBD1. CDR1 and CDR2 (germline): GTSNPN, SVGIG (reference sequence). The CDR3 is 15 amino acids. Trimming removed 6 bases from V and 6 bases from J; junction bases left unmatched: 11. As DNA, the CDR3 is TGTGCCTGTCGTCCTACAGGGGGCAAGGATGAAAAACTGTTTTTT. Translating it yields CACRPTGGKDEKLFF.

V usage is TRBV18 and J usage is TRBJ2-5; 7 bases map to TRBD2. Unmatched junction bases numbered 0, after V lost 2 bases and J lost 3 bases. Germline loops: CDR1 KGHSH, CDR2 LQKENI. This CDR3 spans 13 amino acids. CDR3 bases: TGTGCCAGCTCACCAGGGGGGGAAGAGACCCAGTACTTC. This sequence encodes CASSPGGEETQYF. The variable domain in full, completed from reference TRBV18 and TRBJ2-5, reads NAGVMQNPRHLVRRRGQEARLRCSPMKGHSHVYWYRQLPEEGLKFMVYLQKENIIDESGMPKERFSAEFPKEGPSILRIQQVVRGDSAAYFCASSPGGEETQYFGPGTRLLVL.

The chain couples TRBV27 to TRBJ2-5; D is undetermined. Germline-derived CDR1 and CDR2 are MNHEY and SMNVEV (reference sequence). This CDR3 has 14 amino acids. V lost 7 bases to trimming and J lost 1 base, with 13 bases between them. The CDR3 sequence is CASKSIGTQETQYF. As DNA, the CDR3 is TGTGCCAGCAAGTCTATCGGTACCCAAGAGACCCAGTACTTC.

The chain joins TRBV29-1 to TRBJ2-7; 9 bases match TRBD2. Germline CDR1 reads SQVTM; CDR2 reads ANQGSEA. V dropped 4 bases and J dropped 2; count of bases not matched to a gene: 9. The length of the CDR3 is 15 residues. DNA of the CDR3: TGCAGCGTTGGGGAAATAGCGGGAGACCCCTACGAGCAGTACTTC. Translated, it gives CSVGEIAGDPYEQYF.

This clone has a count of ten or more. This chain connects TRBV21-1 to TRBJ2-7; the table names TRBD2, a call not compared with the DNA. TRBV21-1 is classified as a pseudogene. The CDR3 has 14 amino acids. CDR3 nucleotides: TGTGCCAGCAGCCCGCGGGGTGCGCCGGGGCTGCAGTACTTC. Its translation is CASSPRGAPGLQYF.

The J gene is TRBJ1-5, the V gene TRBV18, with 9 bases matching TRBD1. CDR3 length equals 14 residues. V shed 6 bases, J shed 6 bases, and the junction held 6 bases outside the gene matches. Per germline, CDR1 KGHSH and CDR2 LQKENI. CDR3 nucleotides: TGTGCCAGCTCCGGGACAGGGCAGGGTCAGCCCCAGCATTTT. This encodes CASSGTGQGQPQHF.

This chain joins TRBV30 and TRBJ1-1; 8 bases fit TRBD1. The ends lost 3 bases at V and 5 bases at J; junction bases unmatched: 2. The CDR3 loop spans 12 amino acids. CDR1 and CDR2 from the germline V gene are GTSNPN and SVGIG (reference sequence). As DNA, the CDR3 is TGTGCCTGGAGCCGGACAGGGACTGAAGCTTTCTTT. Its protein product is CAWSRTGTEAFF.

The chain employs TRBV11-2 and TRBJ1-1; no reliable D call. Germline-derived CDR1 and CDR2 are SGHAT and FQNNGV. V gave up 3 bases and J gave up 5 bases, with 13 bases separating them. CDR3 length equals 14 residues. The CDR3 loop is CASSLVEGTTEAFF. The CDR3 nucleotides are TGTGCCAGCAGCTTGGTTGAGGGTACGACTGAAGCTTTCTTT.

The chain combines TRBV19 with TRBJ1-1; 10 nucleotides match TRBD1. After removal of 9 bases from V and 0 bases from J, the junction contained 1 base not matched to a gene. CDR1 and CDR2 (germline): LNHDA, SQIVND (reference sequence). There are 13 residues in the CDR3. The CDR3 bases are TGTGCCAGCGGGACAGGGGTGAACACTGAAGCTTTCTTT. Amino acids: CASGTGVNTEAFF.

CDR3 DNA: TGTGCCAGCAGTTTATTAGGGGGGGGCGGATCGGTCGGCAATCAGCCCCAGCATTTT. It translates to CASSLLGGGGSVGNQPQHF. The V call is TRBV28, the J call TRBJ1-5; TRBD1 might be the D (6 bases). Germline V gene lookup returns CDR1 MDHEN and CDR2 SYDVKM. Between the trimmed V and J ends, which lost 1 base and 2 bases, there was a span of 21 bases. This CDR3 has 19 residues.

The chain employs TRBV5-4 and TRBJ2-1; the match to TRBD2 covers 8 bases. This CDR3 contains 14 residues. Per the germline V gene, CDR1 is SGHNT and CDR2 is YYREEE (reference sequence). V lost 4 bases to trimming and J lost 5 bases; unmatched junction nucleotides: 5. The DNA of the CDR3 is TGTGCCAGCAGCCCGGGACTAGAGCACAATGAGCAGTTCTTC. This sequence encodes CASSPGLEHNEQFF.

The CDR3 DNA reads as TGTGCCAGCAGCTTAACCCCGAGCGTGGGTACGCAGTATTTT. As protein: CASSLTPSVGTQYF. The chain combines TRBV7-2 with TRBJ2-3; no definite D call. This CDR3 has 14 residues. CDR1 and CDR2 from the germline V gene are SGHTA and FQGNSA. V shed 2 bases and J shed 8 bases, with 14 bases lying between them.

The V call is TRBV5-1, the J call TRBJ2-7; no firm D call. The CDR3 is 14 residues long. Germline CDR1 and CDR2: SGHRS and YFSETQ. V was trimmed by 0 bases and J by 4 bases, leaving 11 bases between them. CDR3 DNA sequence: TGCGCCAGCAGCTTGGACACCAGTCTTTACGAGCAGTACTTC. It specifies CASSLDTSLYEQYF.

The chain combines TRBV6-4 with TRBJ2-2; D not resolved. This CDR3 contains 14 residues. Germline CDR1 is MRHNA and CDR2 is SNTAGT. Trimming left V 3 bases short and J 6 bases short, with 11 bases between. The DNA for the CDR3 is TGTGCCAGCAGTGAAGGCTCAGAGGCCGGGGAGCTGTTTTTT. It translates to CASSEGSEAGELFF.

The V and J genes are TRBV7-9 and TRBJ2-4, with 9 bases fitting TRBD1. The germline V gene has CDR1 SEHNR and CDR2 FQNEAQ (reference sequence). V was pared by 5 bases and J by 3 bases, with 14 bases of the junction left unmatched. This CDR3 contains 18 residues. CDR3 protein: CASSPNSPGQGDKNIQYF. As DNA, the CDR3 is TGTGCCAGCAGCCCAAATTCCCCGGGACAGGGCGACAAAAACATTCAGTACTTC. The variable domain in full, with the rest retrieved from reference TRBV7-9 and TRBJ2-4, is DTGVSQNPRHKITKRGQNVTFRCDPISEHNRLYWYRQTLGQGPEFLTYFQNEAQLEKSRLLSDRFSAERPKGSFSTLEIQRTEQGDSAMYLCASSPNSPGQGDKNIQYFGAGTRLSVL.

This clone was counted between two and nine times. This chain uses TRBV7-2 with TRBJ1-2, with 8 bases aligning to TRBD1. This CDR3 contains 16 residues. Germline V CDR1 and CDR2: SGHTA, FQGNSA. The V and J ends lost 5 bases and 4 bases, in that order; junction bases with no gene match: 12. The CDR3 loop is CASSQGSGQGSYGYTF. CDR3 DNA: TGTGCCAGCAGCCAGGGGTCTGGACAGGGATCCTATGGCTACACCTTC. The full variable domain, completed using reference TRBV7-2 and TRBJ1-2, is GAGVSQSPSNKVTEKGKDVELRCDPISGHTALYWYRQSLGQGLEFLIYFQGNSAPDKSGLPSDRFSAERTGGSVSTLTIQRTQQEDSAVYLCASSQGSGQGSYGYTFGSGTRLTVV.